This T cell receptor beta chain was captured by sequencing in a study of OX40 agonist ivuxolimab in advanced cancers. Overall study context: Treatment received earlier with anti-PD-1, anti-PD-L1 or anti-CTLA-4 agents was allowed, and under 50% had some.

The protocol was immunoSEQ multiplex PCR, while the TCRdb copy is restricted to in-frame clones and leaves out a portion. The top ten clones hold approximately 17% of a sample with roughly 38,000 clones, about 79% of them seen once. This CDR3 is 15 amino acids long. In this sample, this clone turned up a few times. The sequence derives from an adult with an advanced solid tumor such as melanoma, head and neck, liver or kidney cancer. The specimen was CD4+ or CD8+ T cells sorted from blood, collected in a trial of the OX40 agonist ivuxolimab. The rearrangement links TRBV21-1 to TRBJ1-1; TRBD1, the D gene given by the table, was not confirmed from the DNA. TRBV21-1 is a documented pseudogene. CDR3 residues: CASNWDRGWVREAFF. DNA of the CDR3: TGTGCCAGCAATTGGGACAGGGGGTGGGTACGTGAAGCTTTCTTT.